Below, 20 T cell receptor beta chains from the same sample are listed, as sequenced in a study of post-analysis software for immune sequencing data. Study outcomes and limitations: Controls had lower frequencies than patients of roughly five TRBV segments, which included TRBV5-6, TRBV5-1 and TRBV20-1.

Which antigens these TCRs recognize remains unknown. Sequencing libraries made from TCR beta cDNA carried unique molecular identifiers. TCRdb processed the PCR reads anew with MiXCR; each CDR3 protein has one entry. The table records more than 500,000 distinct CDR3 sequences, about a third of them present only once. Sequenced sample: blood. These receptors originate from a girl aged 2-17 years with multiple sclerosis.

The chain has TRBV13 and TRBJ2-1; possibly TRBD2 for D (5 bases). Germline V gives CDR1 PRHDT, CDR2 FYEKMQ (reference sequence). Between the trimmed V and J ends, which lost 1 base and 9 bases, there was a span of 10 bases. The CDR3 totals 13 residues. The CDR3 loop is CASSLERVAEQFF. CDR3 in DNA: TGTGCCAGCAGCTTAGAGAGGGTGGCTGAGCAGTTCTTC.

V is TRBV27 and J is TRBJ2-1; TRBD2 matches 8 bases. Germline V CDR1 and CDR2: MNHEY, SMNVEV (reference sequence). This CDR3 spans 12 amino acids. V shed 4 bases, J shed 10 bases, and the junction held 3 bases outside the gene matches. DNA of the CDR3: TGTGCCAGCAGTTCATTAGCGGGGGAGCAGTTCTTC. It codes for CASSSLAGEQFF.

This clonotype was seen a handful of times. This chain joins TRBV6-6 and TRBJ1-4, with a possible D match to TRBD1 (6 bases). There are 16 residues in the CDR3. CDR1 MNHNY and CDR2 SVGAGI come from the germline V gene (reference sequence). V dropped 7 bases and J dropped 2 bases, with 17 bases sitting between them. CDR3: CASKTNRVPTNEKLFF. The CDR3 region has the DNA TGTGCCAGCAAAACGAACAGGGTTCCCACTAATGAAAAACTGTTTTTT.

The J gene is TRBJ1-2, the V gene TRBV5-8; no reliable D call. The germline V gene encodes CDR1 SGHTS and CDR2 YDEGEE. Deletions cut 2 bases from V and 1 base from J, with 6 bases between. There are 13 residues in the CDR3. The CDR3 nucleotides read TGTGCCAGCAGCTTAAGGAATAACTATGGCTACACCTTC. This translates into CASSLRNNYGYTF.

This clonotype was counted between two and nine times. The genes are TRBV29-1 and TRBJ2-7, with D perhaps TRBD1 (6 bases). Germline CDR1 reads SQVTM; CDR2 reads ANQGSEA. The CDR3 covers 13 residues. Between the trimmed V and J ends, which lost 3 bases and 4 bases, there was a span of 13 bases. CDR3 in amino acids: CSVEETDRYEQYF. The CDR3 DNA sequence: TGCAGCGTTGAGGAAACGGACAGATACGAGCAGTACTTC.

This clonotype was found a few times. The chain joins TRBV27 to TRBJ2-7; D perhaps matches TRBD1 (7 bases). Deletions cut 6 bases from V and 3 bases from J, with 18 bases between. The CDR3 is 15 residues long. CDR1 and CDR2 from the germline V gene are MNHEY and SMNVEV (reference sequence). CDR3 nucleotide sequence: TGTGCCAGCAGCCGTCGGGGGACAGATTTCTACGAGCAGTACTTC. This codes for CASSRRGTDFYEQYF.

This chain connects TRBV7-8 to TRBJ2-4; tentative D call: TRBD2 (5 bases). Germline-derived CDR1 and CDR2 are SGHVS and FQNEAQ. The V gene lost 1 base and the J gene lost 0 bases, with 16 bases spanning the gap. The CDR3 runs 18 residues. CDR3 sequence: CASSLVVSGELAKNIQYF. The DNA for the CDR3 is TGTGCCAGCAGCTTAGTAGTGAGTGGGGAGCTAGCCAAAAACATTCAGTACTTC.

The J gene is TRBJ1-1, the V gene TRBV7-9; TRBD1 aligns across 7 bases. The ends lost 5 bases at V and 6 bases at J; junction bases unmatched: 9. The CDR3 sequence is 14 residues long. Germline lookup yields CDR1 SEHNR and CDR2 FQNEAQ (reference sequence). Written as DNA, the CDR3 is TGTGCCAGCAGCCTTACAGGGGTAGGCGCTGAAGCTTTCTTT. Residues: CASSLTGVGAEAFF. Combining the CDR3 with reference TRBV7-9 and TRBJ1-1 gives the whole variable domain DTGVSQNPRHKITKRGQNVTFRCDPISEHNRLYWYRQTLGQGPEFLTYFQNEAQLEKSRLLSDRFSAERPKGSFSTLEIQRTEQGDSAMYLCASSLTGVGAEAFFGQGTRLTVV.

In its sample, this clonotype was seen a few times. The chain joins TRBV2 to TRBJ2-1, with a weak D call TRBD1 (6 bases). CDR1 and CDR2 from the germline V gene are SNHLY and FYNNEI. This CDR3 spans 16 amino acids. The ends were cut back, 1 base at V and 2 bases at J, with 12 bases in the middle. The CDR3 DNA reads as TGTGCCAGCAGTGAAGGGGGGCAGAATCCCTACAATGAGCAGTTCTTC. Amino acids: CASSEGGQNPYNEQFF.

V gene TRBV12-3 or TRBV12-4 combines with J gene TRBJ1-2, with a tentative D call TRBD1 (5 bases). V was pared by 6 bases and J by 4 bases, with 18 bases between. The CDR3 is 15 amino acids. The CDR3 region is CASSLMVGGFYGYTF. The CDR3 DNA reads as TGTGCCAGCAGCTTGATGGTCGGGGGGTTCTATGGCTACACCTTC.

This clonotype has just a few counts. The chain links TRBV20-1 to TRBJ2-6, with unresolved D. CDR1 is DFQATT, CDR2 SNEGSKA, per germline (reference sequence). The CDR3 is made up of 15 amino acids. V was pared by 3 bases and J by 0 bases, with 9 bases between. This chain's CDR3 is CSARAARSGANVLTF. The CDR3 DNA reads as TGCAGTGCTAGGGCAGCCCGCTCTGGGGCCAACGTCCTGACTTTC.

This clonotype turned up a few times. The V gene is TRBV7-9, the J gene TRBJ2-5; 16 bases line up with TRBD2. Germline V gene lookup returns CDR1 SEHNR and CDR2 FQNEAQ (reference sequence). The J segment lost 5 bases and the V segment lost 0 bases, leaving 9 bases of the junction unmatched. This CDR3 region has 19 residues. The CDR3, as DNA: TGTGCCAGCAGCTTAGCTCCGGGACTAGCGGGGGGGTCTACTGAGACCCAGTACTTC. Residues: CASSLAPGLAGGSTETQYF.

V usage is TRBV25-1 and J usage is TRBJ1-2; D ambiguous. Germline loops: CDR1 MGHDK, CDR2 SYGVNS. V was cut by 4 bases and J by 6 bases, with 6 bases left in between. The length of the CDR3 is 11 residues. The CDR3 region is CASSVGNGYTF. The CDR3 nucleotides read TGTGCCAGCAGTGTAGGGAATGGCTACACCTTC.

The CDR3 sequence is CASLGEPLNTEAFF. The DNA of the CDR3 is TGTGCCAGCCTGGGGGAACCATTGAACACTGAAGCTTTCTTT. V usage is TRBV6-1 and J usage is TRBJ1-1, with D possibly TRBD1 on 5 matching bases. Germline-derived CDR1 and CDR2 are MNHNS and SASEGT. This CDR3 is 14 amino acids long. Trimming took 8 bases from V and 0 from J, leaving 13 bases between them.

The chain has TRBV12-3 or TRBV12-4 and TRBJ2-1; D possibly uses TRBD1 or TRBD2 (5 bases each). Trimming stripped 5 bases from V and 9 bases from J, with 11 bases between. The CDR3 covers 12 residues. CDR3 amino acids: CASSTRDVEQFF. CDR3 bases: TGTGCCAGCAGTACCAGGGACGTTGAGCAGTTCTTC.

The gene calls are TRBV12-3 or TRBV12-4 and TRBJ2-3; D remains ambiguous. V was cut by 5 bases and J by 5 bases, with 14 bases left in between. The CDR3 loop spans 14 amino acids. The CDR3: CASSALARLDTQYF. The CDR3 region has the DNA TGTGCCAGCAGTGCCTTGGCCCGCCTAGATACGCAGTATTTT.

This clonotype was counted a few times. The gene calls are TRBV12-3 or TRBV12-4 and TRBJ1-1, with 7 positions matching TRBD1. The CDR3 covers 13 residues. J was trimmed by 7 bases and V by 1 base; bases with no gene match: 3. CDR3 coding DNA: TGTGCCAGCAGTTTAGGGACAGGTAATGAAGCTTTCTTT. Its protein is CASSLGTGNEAFF.

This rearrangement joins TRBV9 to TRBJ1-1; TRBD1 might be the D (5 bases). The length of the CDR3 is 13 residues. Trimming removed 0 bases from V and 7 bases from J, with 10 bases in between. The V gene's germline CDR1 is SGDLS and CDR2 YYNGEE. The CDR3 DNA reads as TGTGCCAGCAGCGTAGCTCAGGGCGATGAAGCTTTCTTT. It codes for CASSVAQGDEAFF.

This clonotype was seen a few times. The CDR3 DNA reads as TGCAGTGCTAGCGGGGGGCGCTCCTACAATGAGCAGTTCTTC. It codes for CSASGGRSYNEQFF. The V and J genes are TRBV20-1 and TRBJ2-1; D is possibly TRBD2 (7 bases). Trimming left V 3 bases short and J 0 bases short, with 9 bases between. This CDR3 is 14 amino acids long. Germline CDR1 and CDR2: DFQATT and SNEGSKA (reference sequence).

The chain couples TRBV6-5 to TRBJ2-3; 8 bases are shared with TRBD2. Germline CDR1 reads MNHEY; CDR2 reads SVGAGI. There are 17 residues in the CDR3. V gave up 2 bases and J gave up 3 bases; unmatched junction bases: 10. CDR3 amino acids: CASSYGSGGLDTDTQYF. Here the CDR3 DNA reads TGTGCCAGCAGTTACGGGTCGGGGGGGCTTGATACAGATACGCAGTATTTT.